Listed below are T cell receptor beta chains from one sample, sequenced in a study of shared T cell receptors in the human thymus. Sequencing was performed with immunoSEQ multiplex PCR; in TCRdb, only in-frame clones are kept and a portion is missing. This sample carries 540,000 or so clones, 78% of them seen once, and the ten largest clones take 0.01% to 0.015%. The same sample was also studied in work on human thymus T cells.

Sequenced input: thymocytes. The receptors here all came from a boy under three years old with a congenital heart defect. CDR3s leave out the opening cysteine and the closing phenylalanine or tryptophan. Size values are once, few and many counts, or a class for expanded clones, and some rows have none.

abundance	v_gene	j_gene	CDR3aa
.	TRBV12-5	TRBJ1-2	ASGLVEFQKGYT
.	TRBV5-6	TRBJ2-5	ASSLLGREGETQY
.	TRBV30	TRBJ1-4	AWSAGTGDEKLF
.	TRBV21-1	TRBJ2-7	ASSNMVSGRLPYEQY
.	TRBV15	TRBJ2-1	ATSRNRKHFPRGNEQF
.	TRBV6-1	TRBJ1-1	ASSEASGPSMNTEAF
few	TRBV28	TRBJ2-3	ASSRRLAGKSTDTQY
.	TRBV6-8	TRBJ1-1	ASSSGTNTEAF
.	TRBV5-1	TRBJ2-7	ASSFEGETGTFYEQY
few	TRBV19	TRBJ2-5	ASSPGLAGGETQY
once	TRBV30	TRBJ2-1	AYRTSGIRNEQF
.	TRBV9	TRBJ2-5	ASSVSSEETQY
.	TRBV5-1	TRBJ1-5	ASSTGRNQPQH
.	TRBV4-3	TRBJ1-1	ASSQVPQAAEAF
.	TRBV11-2	TRBJ1-1	ASSLRTVGTEAF
.	TRBV4-3	TRBJ1-1	ASSQDRRRGGRGEAF
.	TRBV7-4	TRBJ2-1	ASSFRGDLCNEQF
.	TRBV7-3	TRBJ1-3	ASSLMMCGGSGNTIY
few	TRBV2	TRBJ2-1	ASSVLAGYSSSYNEQF
.	TRBV5-1	TRBJ2-7	ASSLTGKRSYEQY